The 6 T cell receptor beta chains below were found in one sample sequenced in a study of cytomegalovirus exposure and HLA in healthy donors. Primers: 60 Vbeta forward and 13 Jbeta reverse. Some clones are missing from TCRdb's copy, which holds only in-frame ones; the method was immunoSEQ multiplex PCR. This sample yields some 150,000 clones, of which under 10% are seen a single time; around 7% belongs to the top ten. The sequenced sample was PBMCs. These receptor sequences come from a woman in her thirties or forties in good health and CMV-seropositive.

This clone was counted a few times. The rearrangement uses TRBV7-8 and TRBJ2-2; 9 bases agree with TRBD1. The germline gives CDR1 SGHVS, CDR2 FQNEAQ. With 1 base clipped from V and 5 bases from J, the junction kept 5 bases outside the gene matches. This CDR3 has 16 residues. CDR3 bases: TGTGCCAGCAGCTTAGAAGACAGGGGGTCGACCGGGGAGCTGTTTTTT. Its protein is CASSLEDRGSTGELFF.

The rearrangement uses TRBV6-5 and TRBJ2-7; 11 bases are a match to TRBD2. Unmatched junction bases numbered 3, after V lost 2 bases and J lost 0 bases. The CDR3 is 16 amino acids. Germline CDR1 MNHEY, CDR2 SVGAGI. Here the CDR3 DNA reads TGTGCCAGCAGTTACCGGGGACTAGCGGACTCCTACGAGCAGTACTTC. Its protein product is CASSYRGLADSYEQYF.

This clone occurred a few times. The chain is built from TRBV5-6 and TRBJ2-1; 8 bases map to TRBD1. The CDR3 totals 16 residues. Germline lookup yields CDR1 SGHDT and CDR2 YYEEEE. The V and J ends lost 0 bases and 4 bases, in that order; junction bases with no gene match: 6. DNA for the CDR3: TGTGCCAGCAGCTTGGTGTCCAGGGGGCTTTACAATGAGCAGTTCTTC. Protein sequence: CASSLVSRGLYNEQFF.

This clone was detected only a few times. V is TRBV29-1 and J is TRBJ1-1; D possibly corresponds to TRBD1 (5 bases). The CDR3 extends over 15 amino acids. V lost 2 bases, J lost 6 bases, and 19 bases lay in between. Germline lookup yields CDR1 SQVTM and CDR2 ANQGSEA. The CDR3 sequence: CSVEQSAGIIAEAFF. The CDR3 DNA reads as TGCAGCGTTGAACAGTCGGCAGGGATAATAGCTGAAGCTTTCTTT.

V and J are TRBV6-5 and TRBJ1-2, with TRBD1 matching over 9 bases. The V gene's germline CDR1 is MNHEY and CDR2 SVGAGI. The CDR3 extends over 14 amino acids. The ends lost 7 bases at V and 7 bases at J; junction bases unmatched: 10. The CDR3 coding sequence is TGTGCCAGCAAGTCCGGACAGGGGATTAGTGGCTACACCTTC. Translating gives CASKSGQGISGYTF.

This clone was seen a few times. This sequence joins TRBV9 and TRBJ2-3, with 11 bases lining up with TRBD2. CDR1 is SGDLS and CDR2 is YYNGEE in the germline V gene. Losses at the gene ends were 0 bases for V and 5 bases for J; bases not matched to a gene: 2. CDR3 length: 15 amino acids. DNA of the CDR3: TGTGCCAGCAGCGTAGCTAGCGGGGGGAAAGATACGCAGTATTTT. The encoded protein is CASSVASGGKDTQYF.